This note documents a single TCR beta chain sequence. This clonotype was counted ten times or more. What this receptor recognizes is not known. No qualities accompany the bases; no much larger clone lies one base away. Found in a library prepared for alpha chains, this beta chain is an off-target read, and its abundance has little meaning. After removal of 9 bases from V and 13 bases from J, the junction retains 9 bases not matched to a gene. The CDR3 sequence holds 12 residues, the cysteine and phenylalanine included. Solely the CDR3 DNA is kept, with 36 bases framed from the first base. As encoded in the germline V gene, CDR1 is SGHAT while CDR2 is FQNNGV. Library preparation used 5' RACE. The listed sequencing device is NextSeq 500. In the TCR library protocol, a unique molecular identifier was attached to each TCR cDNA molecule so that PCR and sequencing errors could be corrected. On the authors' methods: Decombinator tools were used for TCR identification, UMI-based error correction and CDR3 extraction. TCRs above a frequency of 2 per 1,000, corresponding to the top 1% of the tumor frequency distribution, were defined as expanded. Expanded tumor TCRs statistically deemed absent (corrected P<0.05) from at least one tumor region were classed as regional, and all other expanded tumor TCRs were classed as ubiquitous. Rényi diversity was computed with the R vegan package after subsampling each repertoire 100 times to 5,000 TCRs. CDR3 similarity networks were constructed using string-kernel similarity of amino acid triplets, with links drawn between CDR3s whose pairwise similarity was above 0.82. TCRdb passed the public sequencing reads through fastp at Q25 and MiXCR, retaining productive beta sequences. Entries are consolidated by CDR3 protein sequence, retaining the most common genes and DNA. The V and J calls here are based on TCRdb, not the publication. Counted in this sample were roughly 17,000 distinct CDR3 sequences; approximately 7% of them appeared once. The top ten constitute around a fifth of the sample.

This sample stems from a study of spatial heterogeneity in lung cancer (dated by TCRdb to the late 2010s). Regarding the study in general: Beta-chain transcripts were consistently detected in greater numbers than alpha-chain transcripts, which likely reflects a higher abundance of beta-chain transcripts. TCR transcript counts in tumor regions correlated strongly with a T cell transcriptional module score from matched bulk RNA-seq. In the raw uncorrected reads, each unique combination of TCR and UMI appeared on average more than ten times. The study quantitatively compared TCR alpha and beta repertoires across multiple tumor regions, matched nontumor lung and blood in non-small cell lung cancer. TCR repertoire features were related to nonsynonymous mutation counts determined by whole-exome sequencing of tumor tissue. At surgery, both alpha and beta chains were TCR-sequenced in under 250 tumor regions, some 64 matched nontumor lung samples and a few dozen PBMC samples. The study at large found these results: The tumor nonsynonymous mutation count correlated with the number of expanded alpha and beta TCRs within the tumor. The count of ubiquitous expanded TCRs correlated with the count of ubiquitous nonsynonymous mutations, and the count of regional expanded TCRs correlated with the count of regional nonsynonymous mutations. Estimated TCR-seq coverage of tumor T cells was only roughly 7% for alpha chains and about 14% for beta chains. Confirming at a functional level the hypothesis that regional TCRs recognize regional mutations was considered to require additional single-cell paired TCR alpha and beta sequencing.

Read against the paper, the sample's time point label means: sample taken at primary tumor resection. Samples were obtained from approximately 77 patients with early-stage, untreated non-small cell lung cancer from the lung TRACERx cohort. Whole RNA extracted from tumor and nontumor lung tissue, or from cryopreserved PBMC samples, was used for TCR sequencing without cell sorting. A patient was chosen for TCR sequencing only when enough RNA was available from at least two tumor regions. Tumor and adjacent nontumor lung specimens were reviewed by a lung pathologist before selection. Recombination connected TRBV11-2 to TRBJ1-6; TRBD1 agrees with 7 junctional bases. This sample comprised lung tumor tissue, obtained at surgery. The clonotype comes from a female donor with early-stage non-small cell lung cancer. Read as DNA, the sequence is TGTGCCAGTGGGTCCCTGACAGGGCCCCTCCACTTT. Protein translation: CASGSLTGPLHF. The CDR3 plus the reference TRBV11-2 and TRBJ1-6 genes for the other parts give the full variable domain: EAGVAQSPRYKIIEKRQSVAFWCNPISGHATLYWYQQILGQGPKLLIQFQNNGVVDDSQLPKDRFSAERLKGVDSTLKIQPAKLEDSAVYLCASGSLTGPLHFGNGTRLTVT.